This entry describes one T cell receptor (beta chain). Its antigen specificity is not known. Within one base of it there is no much larger clone, and no base qualities were kept. The record originates from a study of shared clonotypes between healthy human individuals (TCRdb year 2020). In the study overall: A few men and two women, aged 18 to 49 years, made up the cohort. Per donor, three plates each were used for CD4 naive and CD4 memory, two for CD8 naive, and one for CD8 memory. To estimate repertoire size and how much clonotype sharing occurs between individuals, the study deeply sequenced the blood TCR repertoires of several healthy adults. Libraries were prepared and TCR repertoires were sequenced by different laboratories using diverse techniques, in order to increase sequencing depth and limit assay-specific biases. Leukapheresis yielded between about 0.8 and 9.5 billion PBMCs per donor.

General study outcomes and caveats: Because the study included a small number of donors, the genetic and exposure-history diversity represented was limited. Sampling was limited to blood, and TCR repertoires in tissue likely differ from TCR repertoires in blood. Incomplete sequencing was indicated by rarefaction of sorted-subset datasets, despite the large sequencing depth. Naive subsets generally had larger estimated clonotype richness than memory subsets did. Based on pairwise subsampling, the degree of clonotype sharing among donors was expected to be affected by sequencing depth. Across several donors, 4.5% to 6.5% of naive CD4, approximately 3.6% of naive CD8, 2.3% of memory CD4, and approximately 0.4% of memory CD8 clonotypes were shared. Compared with non-shared clonotypes, clonotypes shared by all four sorted-subset donors had higher generation probabilities.

CDR1 MNHNY and CDR2 SVGAGI are derived from the germline V gene (reference sequence). The CDR3, cysteine through phenylalanine, is 12 amino acids long. Here the CDR3 DNA is all that survives: 36 bases in frame from base 1. The V end loses 0 bases and the J end loses 11 bases, and a stretch of 10 bases separates them. Donors were healthy HIV-negative adults with no recently reported acute infections or vaccinations. Every donor was a Caucasian adult residing in Nashville, Tennessee, USA. CD4+ T cells were enriched by magnetic negative selection, after which naive cells were positively selected on CD45RA and the negative fraction was taken as the memory subset. After blood collection by leukapheresis, PBMCs were isolated using Ficoll-Histopaque density gradient centrifugation and then cryopreserved in the vapor phase of liquid nitrogen. Analytical flow cytometry was used to check the purity and quantity of each magnetically sorted T cell population. Each sorted fraction had its genomic DNA isolated and then quantified by UV absorbance on a Nanodrop 2000c.

TCR CDR3 regions were amplified from genomic DNA by multiplex PCR using the deep immunoSEQ assay. Genomic DNA extracted from each cell subset was distributed evenly over all wells of several immunoSEQ 96-well plates, and each plate served as one replicate. For sorted subsets, approximately 190 ng genomic DNA, equal to about 30,000 T cell genomes, was loaded into each replicate PCR. Purified libraries were quantified with a Qubit 3.0 fluorometer, sized on a Bioanalyzer 2100, and re-quantified with the KAPA Library Quantification kit. Every immunoSEQ 96-well plate was sequenced on a separate single-read 150-cycle Illumina NextSeq 550 flow cell. Turning to the authors' computational methods: The immunoSEQ output contained only junctional sequences without quality scores, so filtering could not match that applied to full-length reads. Sequences were annotated with PyIR, a Python wrapper for IgBLAST v1.9, using IMGT germline references to assign V/J genes and CDR3. Any read was removed if the V/J assignment was weak (E-value above 1e-6), the CDR3 was missing, or the read contained stop codons, out-of-frame junctions, or ambiguous translated residues. A V3J clonotype was defined by an identical inferred V gene, J gene, and CDR3 amino acid sequence. The percentage overlap between two repertoires was calculated by dividing the number of shared unique clonotypes by the size of the smaller repertoire. RTK rarefaction, the Chao1 estimator, and Recon v2.1 estimates of unobserved clonotypes were used to assess repertoire richness. OLGA was used to compute generation probabilities for all TCRbeta clonotypes that the gDNA method yielded from several donors. TCRdb's version of the immuneACCESS table is confined to in-frame rearrangements and falls short of the full clone set. An unresolved V gene accounts for under half of the shortfall where checked; the remainder is of unknown origin. D and trimming come from the DNA, and the V and J calls and clone size come from that table. The sample table shows under 600,000 clones, and roughly 95% are seen once. The top ten hold about 0.059% of the sample.

The sequence joins TRBV6-6 to TRBJ1-1, with the D gene not confidently named. What was sequenced was naive CD4+ T cells sorted from blood. What this sample's cell subset or site label stands for: CD45RA+ positively selected. The receptor was isolated from a woman aged 25 to 39 in good health. In nucleotide form, the sequence is TGTGCCAGCAGTTACTCGATGGTCGATGCTTTCTTT. Its protein is CASSYSMVDAFF.